This T cell receptor beta chain was recovered during a study of CD8 T cells in ankylosing spondylitis. Germline CDR1 is DFQATT and CDR2 is SNEGSKA (reference sequence). The CDR3 runs 16 residues. With respect to this clonotype: Sequence at one end of the junction differs from germline and may be a read error.

MiXCR, run by TCRdb on the 5' RACE reads, gives a single entry per CDR3 protein. The sample comprises a few hundred thousand distinct CDR3 sequences, roughly a tenth of which are singletons, and roughly a fifth rests with the top ten. This TCR came from a male donor with ankylosing spondylitis or in good health (not recorded which). The sample comprised blood, either unsorted or a sorted T cell fraction (not recorded which). J is TRBJ2-5 and V is TRBV20-1; TRBD2 aligns across 7 bases. CDR3 protein: CSARSAEAGDRETRYF. CDR3 nucleotides: TGCAGTGCTAGAAGCGCCGAGGCGGGGGATAGGGAGACCCGGTACTTC.